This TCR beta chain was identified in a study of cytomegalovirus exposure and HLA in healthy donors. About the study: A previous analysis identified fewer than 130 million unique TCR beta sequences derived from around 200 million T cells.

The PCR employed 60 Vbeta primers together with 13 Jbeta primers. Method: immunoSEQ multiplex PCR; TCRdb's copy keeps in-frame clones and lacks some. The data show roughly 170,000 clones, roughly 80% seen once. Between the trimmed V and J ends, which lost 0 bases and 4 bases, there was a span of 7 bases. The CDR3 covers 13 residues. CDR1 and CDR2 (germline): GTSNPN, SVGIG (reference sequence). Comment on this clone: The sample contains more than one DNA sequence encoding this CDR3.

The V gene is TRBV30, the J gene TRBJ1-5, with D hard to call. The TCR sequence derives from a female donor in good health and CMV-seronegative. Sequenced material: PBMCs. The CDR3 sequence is CAWSVTGNQPQHF. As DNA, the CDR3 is TGTGCCTGGAGTGTAACCGGGAATCAGCCCCAGCATTTT.